This paragraph reports one TCR beta chain. The second PCR ran about 7 to 12 cycles with a sample-barcoded 5' primer and J-beta primers. Every cDNA was tagged by a template-switch adaptor with 12 random nucleotides. TCRdb re-analysed the 5' RACE reads in MiXCR, keeping a single row per CDR3 protein. The sample yields hundreds of thousands of distinct CDR3 sequences, roughly 25% seen once. Germline values: CDR1 DFQATT, CDR2 SNEGSKA (reference sequence). There are 13 residues in the CDR3. Healthy Caucasian individuals from Russia aged about 6 to 95 were enrolled as donors. The sample belongs to a study of blood T cells in healthy people across ages. These data were also reused for a study on T cells of mothers and their children.

J is TRBJ2-1 and V is TRBV20-1; 8 nucleotides match TRBD1. The J call may be faulty, since TRBJ2-7 better matches the DNA end. The sample consisted of blood. This TCR derives from a boy between 10 and 17 years old in good health. For the CDR3, the DNA is TGCAGTGCTACCGGACAGGGTCTCTACGAGCAGTACTTC. Translating gives CSATGQGLYEQYF.